Listed below are T cell receptor beta chains from one sample, sequenced in a study of T cell responses to AZD1222 COVID-19 vaccine. TCRdb keeps only in-frame clones here, not all; method: immunoSEQ multiplex PCR. This sample has roughly 160,000 clones, with approximately 87% found just once. The source material was peripheral blood, sampled 28 days after the second AZD1222 dose. Receptors originate from an adult who received the AZD1222 COVID-19 vaccine. Both conserved end residues are trimmed from each CDR3.

cdr3_aa v_call
ASSRNTGAAPLH TRBV3-1/TRBV3-2
ASSQGARTEAF TRBV21-1
ASSVGGSYGYT TRBV9
ASSYQIGPANEQY TRBV6-6
ASNSPASGYNEQF TRBV6-5
ASSLVRKPGYGYT TRBV5-6
ASSPAGPNTEAF TRBV18
SVEEGTSGVYNEQF TRBV29-1
AWSVHRGLEQY TRBV30
ATLGAGKFYEQY TRBV28
ASSEDRGGYT TRBV2
AIAQTDPNQPQH TRBV10-3
ASRFSGGGYEQY TRBV6-5
ASSLAYTEAF TRBV7-9
ASSLGEGLEAEF TRBV5-1
AWSLAGAENYGYT TRBV30
ASSLVTDNSSLH TRBV7-9
ASSEQARGNSPLH TRBV25-1
AWSLGLAGGVEQF TRBV30
ASSEQGRNEQF TRBV10-1